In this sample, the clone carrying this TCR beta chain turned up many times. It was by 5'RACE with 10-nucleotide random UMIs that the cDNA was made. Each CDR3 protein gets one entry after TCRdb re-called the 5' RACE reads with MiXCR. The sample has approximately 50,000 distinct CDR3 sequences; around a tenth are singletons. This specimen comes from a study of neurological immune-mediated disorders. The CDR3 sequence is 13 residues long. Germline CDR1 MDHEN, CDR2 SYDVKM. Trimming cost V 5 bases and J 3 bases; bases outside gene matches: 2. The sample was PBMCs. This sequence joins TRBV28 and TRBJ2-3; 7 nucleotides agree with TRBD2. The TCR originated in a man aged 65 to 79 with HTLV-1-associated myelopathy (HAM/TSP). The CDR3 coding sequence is TGTGCCAGCAGTGGGGGGGTGACAGATACGCAGTATTTT. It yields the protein CASSGGVTDTQYF. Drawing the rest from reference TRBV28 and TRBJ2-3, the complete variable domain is DVKVTQSSRYLVKRTGEKVFLECVQDMDHENMFWYRQDPGLGLRLIYFSYDVKMKEKGDIPEGYSVSREKKERFSLILESASTNQTSMYLCASSGGVTDTQYFGPGTRLTVL.